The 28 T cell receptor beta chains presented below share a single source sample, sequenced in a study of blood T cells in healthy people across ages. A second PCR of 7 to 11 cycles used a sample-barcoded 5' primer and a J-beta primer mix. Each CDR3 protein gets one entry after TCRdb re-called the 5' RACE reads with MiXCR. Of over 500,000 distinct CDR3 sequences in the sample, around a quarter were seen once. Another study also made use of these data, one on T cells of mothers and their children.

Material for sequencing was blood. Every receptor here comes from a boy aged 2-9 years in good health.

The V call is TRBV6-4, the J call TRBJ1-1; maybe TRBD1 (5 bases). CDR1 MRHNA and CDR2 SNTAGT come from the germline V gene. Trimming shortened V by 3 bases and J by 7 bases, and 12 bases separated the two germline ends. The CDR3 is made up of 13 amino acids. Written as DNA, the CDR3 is TGTGCCAGCAGTGATTTGTGGGGGAGTGAAGCTTTCTTT. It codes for CASSDLWGSEAFF.

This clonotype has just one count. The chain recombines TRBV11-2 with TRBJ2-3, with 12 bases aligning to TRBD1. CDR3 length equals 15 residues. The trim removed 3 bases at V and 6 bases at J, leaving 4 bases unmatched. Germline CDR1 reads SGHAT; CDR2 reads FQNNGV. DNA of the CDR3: TGTGCCAGCAGCTTGGGGACAGGGGGCGTGGATACGCAGTATTTT. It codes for CASSLGTGGVDTQYF.

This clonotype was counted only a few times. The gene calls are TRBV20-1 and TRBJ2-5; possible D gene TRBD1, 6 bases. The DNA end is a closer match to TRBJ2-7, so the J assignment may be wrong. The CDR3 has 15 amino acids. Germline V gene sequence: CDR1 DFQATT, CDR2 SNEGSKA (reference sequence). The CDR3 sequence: CSAKSLTGFLGEQYF. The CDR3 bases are TGCAGTGCTAAAAGCCTGACAGGTTTCCTGGGCGAGCAGTACTTC.

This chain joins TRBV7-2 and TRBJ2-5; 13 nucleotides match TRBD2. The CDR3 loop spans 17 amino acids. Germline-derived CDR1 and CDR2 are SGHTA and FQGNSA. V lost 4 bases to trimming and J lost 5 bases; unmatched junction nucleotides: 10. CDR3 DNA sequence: TGTGCCAGCAGCTCCCCCGGACTAGCGGGAGTGCGGGAGACCCAGTACTTC. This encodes CASSSPGLAGVRETQYF.

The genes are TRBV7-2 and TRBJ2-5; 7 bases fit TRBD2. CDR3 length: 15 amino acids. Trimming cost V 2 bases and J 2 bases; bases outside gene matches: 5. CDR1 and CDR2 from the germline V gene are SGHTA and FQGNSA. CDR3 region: CASSLWSGAQETQYF. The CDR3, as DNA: TGTGCCAGCAGCTTATGGAGCGGGGCACAAGAGACCCAGTACTTC. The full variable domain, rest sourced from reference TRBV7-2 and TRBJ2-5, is GAGVSQSPSNKVTEKGKDVELRCDPISGHTALYWYRQSLGQGLEFLIYFQGNSAPDKSGLPSDRFSAERTGGSVSTLTIQRTQQEDSAVYLCASSLWSGAQETQYFGPGTRLLVL.

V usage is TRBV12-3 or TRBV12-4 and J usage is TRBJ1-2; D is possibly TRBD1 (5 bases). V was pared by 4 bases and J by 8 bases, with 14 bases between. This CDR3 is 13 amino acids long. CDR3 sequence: CASSSVLGRGYTF. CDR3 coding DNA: TGTGCCAGCAGTTCCGTTCTGGGGCGAGGCTACACCTTC.

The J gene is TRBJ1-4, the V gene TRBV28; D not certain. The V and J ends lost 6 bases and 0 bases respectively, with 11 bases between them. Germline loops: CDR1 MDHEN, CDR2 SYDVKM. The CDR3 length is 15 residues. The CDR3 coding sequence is TGTGCCAGCAGCTCTGTCTCGACAACTAATGAAAAACTGTTTTTT. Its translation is CASSSVSTTNEKLFF.

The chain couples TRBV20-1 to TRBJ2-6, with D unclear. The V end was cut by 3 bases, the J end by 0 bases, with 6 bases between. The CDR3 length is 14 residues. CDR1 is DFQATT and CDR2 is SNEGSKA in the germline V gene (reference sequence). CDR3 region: CSASEGSGANVLTF. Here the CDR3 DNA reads TGCAGTGCTAGCGAAGGCTCTGGGGCCAACGTCCTGACTTTC.

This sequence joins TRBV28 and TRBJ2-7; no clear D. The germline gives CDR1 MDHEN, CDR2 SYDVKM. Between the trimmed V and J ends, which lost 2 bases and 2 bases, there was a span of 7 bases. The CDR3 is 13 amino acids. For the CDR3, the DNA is TGTGCCAGCAGTTTAGCAAATCCCTACGAGCAGTACTTC. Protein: CASSLANPYEQYF.

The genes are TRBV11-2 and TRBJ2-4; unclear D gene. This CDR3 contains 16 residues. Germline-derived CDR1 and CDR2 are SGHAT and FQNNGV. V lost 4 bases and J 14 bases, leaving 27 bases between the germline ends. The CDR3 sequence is CASSSFDGSSRLKEYF. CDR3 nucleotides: TGTGCCAGCAGCTCCTTTGACGGTTCTTCTCGCCTGAAGGAGTACTTC.

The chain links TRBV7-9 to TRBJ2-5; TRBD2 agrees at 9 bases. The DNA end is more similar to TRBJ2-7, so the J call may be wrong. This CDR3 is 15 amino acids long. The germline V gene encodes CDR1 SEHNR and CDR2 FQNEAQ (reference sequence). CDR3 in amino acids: CASSSTAGGFYEQYF. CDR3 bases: TGTGCCAGCAGCTCCACGGCGGGGGGGTTCTACGAGCAGTACTTC.

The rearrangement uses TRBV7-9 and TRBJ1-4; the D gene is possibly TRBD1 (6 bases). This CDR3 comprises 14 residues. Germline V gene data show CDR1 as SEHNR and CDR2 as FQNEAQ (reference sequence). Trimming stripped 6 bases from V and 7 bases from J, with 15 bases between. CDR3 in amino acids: CASSKGQRGEKLFF. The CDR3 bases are TGTGCCAGCAGTAAAGGACAGAGAGGTGAAAAACTGTTTTTT. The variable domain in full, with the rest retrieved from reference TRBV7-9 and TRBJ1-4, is DTGVSQNPRHKITKRGQNVTFRCDPISEHNRLYWYRQTLGQGPEFLTYFQNEAQLEKSRLLSDRFSAERPKGSFSTLEIQRTEQGDSAMYLCASSKGQRGEKLFFGSGTQLSVL.

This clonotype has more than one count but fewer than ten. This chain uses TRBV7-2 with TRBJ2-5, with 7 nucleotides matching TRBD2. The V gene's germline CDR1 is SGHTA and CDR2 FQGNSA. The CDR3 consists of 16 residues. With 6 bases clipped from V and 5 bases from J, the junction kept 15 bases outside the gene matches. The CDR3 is CASRGGLADHQETQYF. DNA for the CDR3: TGTGCCAGCAGGGGAGGGCTAGCGGACCATCAGGAGACCCAGTACTTC.

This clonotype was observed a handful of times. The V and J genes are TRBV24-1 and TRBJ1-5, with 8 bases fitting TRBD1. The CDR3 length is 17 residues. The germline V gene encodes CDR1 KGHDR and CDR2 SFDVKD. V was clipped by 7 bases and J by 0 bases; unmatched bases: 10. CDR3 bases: TGTGCCACCAGACGACAGGGGCCACCCCTTAGCAATCAGCCCCAGCATTTT. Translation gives CATRRQGPPLSNQPQHF.

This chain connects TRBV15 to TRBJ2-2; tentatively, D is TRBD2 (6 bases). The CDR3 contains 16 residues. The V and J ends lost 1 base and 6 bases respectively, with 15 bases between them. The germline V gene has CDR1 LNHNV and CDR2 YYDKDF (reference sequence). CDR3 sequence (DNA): TGTGCCACCAGCAGAGTCGGGGGACTGGTGGCCGGGGAGCTGTTTTTT. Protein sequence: CATSRVGGLVAGELFF.

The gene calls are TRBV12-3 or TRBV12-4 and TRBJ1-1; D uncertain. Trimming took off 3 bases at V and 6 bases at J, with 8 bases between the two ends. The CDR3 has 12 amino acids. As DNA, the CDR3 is TGTGCCAGCAGTTTGGCCAGACCTGAAGCTTTCTTT. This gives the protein CASSLARPEAFF.

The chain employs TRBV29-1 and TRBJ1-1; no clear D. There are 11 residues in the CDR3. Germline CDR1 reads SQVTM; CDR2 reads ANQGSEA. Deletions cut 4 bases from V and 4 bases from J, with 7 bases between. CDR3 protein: CSVVRSTEAFF. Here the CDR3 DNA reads TGCAGCGTTGTGCGGTCCACTGAAGCTTTCTTT.

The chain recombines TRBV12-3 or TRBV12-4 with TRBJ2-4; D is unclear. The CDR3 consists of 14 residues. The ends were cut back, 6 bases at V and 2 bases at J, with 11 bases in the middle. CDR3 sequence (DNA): TGTGCCAGCAGGCCAGAGATAACCAAAAACATTCAGTACTTC. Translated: CASRPEITKNIQYF.

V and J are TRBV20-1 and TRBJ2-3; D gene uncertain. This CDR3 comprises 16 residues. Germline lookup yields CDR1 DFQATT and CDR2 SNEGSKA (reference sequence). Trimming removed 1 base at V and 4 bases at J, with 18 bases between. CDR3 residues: CSARVTGRTLPDTQYF. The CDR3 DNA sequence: TGCAGTGCTAGAGTGACCGGACGGACCCTCCCAGATACGCAGTATTTT.

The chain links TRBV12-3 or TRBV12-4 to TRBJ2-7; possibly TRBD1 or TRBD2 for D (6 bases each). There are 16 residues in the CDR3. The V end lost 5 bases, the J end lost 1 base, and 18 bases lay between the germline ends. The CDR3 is CASSTQGGTRSYEQYF. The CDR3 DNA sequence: TGTGCCAGCAGTACCCAAGGGGGGACACGGTCCTACGAGCAGTACTTC.

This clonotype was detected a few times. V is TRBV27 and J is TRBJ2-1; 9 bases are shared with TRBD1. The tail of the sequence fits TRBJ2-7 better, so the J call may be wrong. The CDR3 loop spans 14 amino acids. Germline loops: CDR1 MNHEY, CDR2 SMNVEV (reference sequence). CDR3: CASSSTGGGYEQYF. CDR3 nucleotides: TGTGCCAGCAGTTCGACAGGGGGGGGCTACGAGCAGTACTTC.

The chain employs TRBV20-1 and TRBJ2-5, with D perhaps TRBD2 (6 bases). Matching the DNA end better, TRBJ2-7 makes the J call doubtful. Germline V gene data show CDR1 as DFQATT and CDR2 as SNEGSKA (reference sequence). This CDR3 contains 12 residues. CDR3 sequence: CSAAPGGYEQYF. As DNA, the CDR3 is TGCAGTGCGGCTCCCGGGGGCTACGAGCAGTACTTC.

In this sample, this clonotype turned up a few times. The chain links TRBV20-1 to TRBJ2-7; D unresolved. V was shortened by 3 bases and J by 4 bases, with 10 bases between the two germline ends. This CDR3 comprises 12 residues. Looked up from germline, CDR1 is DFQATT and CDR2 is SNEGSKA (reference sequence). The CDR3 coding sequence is TGCAGTGCTAGCGCCGTTTCGTACGAGCAGTACTTC. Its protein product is CSASAVSYEQYF.

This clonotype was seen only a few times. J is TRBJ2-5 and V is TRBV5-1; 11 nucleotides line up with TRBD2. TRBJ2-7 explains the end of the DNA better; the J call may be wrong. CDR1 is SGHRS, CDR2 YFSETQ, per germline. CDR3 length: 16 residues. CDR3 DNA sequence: TGCGCCAGCAGCTTGGGACTAGCGGGACCCTCGACCGAGCAGTACTTC. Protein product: CASSLGLAGPSTEQYF.

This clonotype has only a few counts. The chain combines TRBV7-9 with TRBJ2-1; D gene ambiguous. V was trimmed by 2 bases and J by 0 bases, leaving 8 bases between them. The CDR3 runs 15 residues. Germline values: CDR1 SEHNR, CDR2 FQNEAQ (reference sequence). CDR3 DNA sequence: TGTGCCAGCAGCTTAATAGTGGCCTCCTACAATGAGCAGTTCTTC. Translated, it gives CASSLIVASYNEQFF.

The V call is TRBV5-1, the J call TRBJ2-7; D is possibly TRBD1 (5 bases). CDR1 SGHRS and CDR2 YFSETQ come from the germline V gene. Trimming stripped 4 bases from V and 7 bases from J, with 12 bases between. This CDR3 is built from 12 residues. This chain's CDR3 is CASSVTVGEQYF. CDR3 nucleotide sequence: TGCGCCAGCAGCGTGACAGTTGGGGAGCAGTACTTC.

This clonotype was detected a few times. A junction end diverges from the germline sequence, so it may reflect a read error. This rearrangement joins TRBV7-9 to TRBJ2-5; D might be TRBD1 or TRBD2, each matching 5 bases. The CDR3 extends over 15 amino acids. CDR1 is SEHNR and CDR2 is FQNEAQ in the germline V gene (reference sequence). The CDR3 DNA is TGTGCCAGCAGCCTAGCCTCAGGGCCCACGGAGACCCAGTACTTC. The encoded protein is CASSLASGPTETQYF.

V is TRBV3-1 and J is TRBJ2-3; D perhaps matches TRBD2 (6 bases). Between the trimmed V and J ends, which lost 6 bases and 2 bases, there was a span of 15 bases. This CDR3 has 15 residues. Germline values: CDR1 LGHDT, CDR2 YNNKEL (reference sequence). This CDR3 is CASSPSGPPTDTQYF. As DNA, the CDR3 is TGTGCCAGCAGTCCCAGCGGGCCTCCCACAGATACGCAGTATTTT.